Each of the 20 T cell receptor beta chains below was sequenced from the same sample in a study of graft-versus-host responses after intestinal transplantation. These receptors lack a known antigen. Data came from immunoSEQ multiplex PCR; TCRdb stores just in-frame clones and leaves some out. The sample yields over 100,000 clones, 85% to 95% seen once. Specimen: unstimulated CD4+ T cells sorted from spleen or lymph node cells, collected before intestinal transplant. The origin of the receptors is a human donor who received an intestinal transplant.

The rearrangement links TRBV21-1 to TRBJ1-1; TRBD1 was called by the table and not checked on the DNA. TRBV21-1 is a documented pseudogene. CDR3 length: 16 amino acids. CDR3 sequence (DNA): TGTGCCAGCAGCAAAGGGACAGTCCGAATGAACACTGAAGTTTTCTTT. Residues: CASSKGTVRMNTEVFF.

The chain carries TRBV5-8 and TRBJ2-5; a weak D match, TRBD2 (6 bases). The J call may be faulty, since TRBJ2-7 better matches the DNA end. Germline lookup yields CDR1 SGHTS and CDR2 YDEGEE. The CDR3 spans 14 residues. The CDR3 nucleotides are TGTGCCAGCAGCCGGGTGTTGCGGGACTACGAGCAGTACTTC. This gives the protein CASSRVLRDYEQYF.

The V and J genes are TRBV5-4 and TRBJ1-2; tentatively, D is TRBD1 (5 bases). The CDR3 runs to 13 residues. Per germline, CDR1 SGHNT and CDR2 YYREEE (reference sequence). Trimming pared 3 bases from V and 6 bases from J, leaving 12 bases between. The CDR3 region has the DNA TGTGCCAGCAGCTCGGACATAACCGATGGCTACACCTTC. Translating gives CASSSDITDGYTF. The full variable domain, completed using reference TRBV5-4 and TRBJ1-2, is ETGVTQSPTHLIKTRGQQVTLRCSSQSGHNTVSWYQQALGQGPQFIFQYYREEENGRGNFPPRFSGLQFPNYSSELNVNALELDDSALYLCASSSDITDGYTFGSGTRLTVV.

V is TRBV6-1 and J is TRBJ2-5, with 10 nucleotides matching TRBD1. V lost 5 bases and J lost 2; bases outside the gene matches: 2. In germline, CDR1 is MNHNS, CDR2 SASEGT. CDR3 length equals 14 residues. CDR3 sequence (DNA): TGTGCCAGCAGTTCGGGACAGGGGCAAGAGACCCAGTACTTC. It is translated as CASSSGQGQETQYF.

The chain couples TRBV6-5 to TRBJ1-2; 8 nucleotides align to TRBD1. The CDR3 extends over 14 amino acids. In germline, CDR1 is MNHEY, CDR2 SVGAGI. Trimming at V came to 5 bases and at J to 3 bases, leaving 5 bases not matched to a gene. DNA of the CDR3: TGTGCCAGCAGTACCAGGGGGCCTCACTATGGCTACACCTTC. The encoded protein is CASSTRGPHYGYTF.

Comment on this clone: The sample contains more than one DNA sequence encoding this CDR3. The V call is TRBV6-5, the J call TRBJ1-3, with D unclear. CDR3 size: 14 residues. The germline V gene has CDR1 MNHEY and CDR2 SVGAGI. Between the trimmed V and J ends, which lost 5 bases and 4 bases, there was a span of 12 bases. CDR3: CASSPQGSGNTIYF. The CDR3 DNA follows: TGTGCCAGCAGTCCCCAAGGATCGGGAAACACCATATATTTT.

CDR3 in DNA: TGCGCCAGCAGCTTGGCGGTACTAGCGACTACCCATGAGCAGTTCTTC. Encoded protein: CASSLAVLATTHEQFF. The chain links TRBV5-1 to TRBJ2-1, with TRBD2 matching 7 bases. CDR1 is SGHRS and CDR2 is YFSETQ in the germline V gene. The CDR3 covers 16 residues. J lost 8 bases, V lost 0 bases, and 11 bases had no gene match.

This rearrangement joins TRBV6-5 to TRBJ2-7, with D perhaps matching TRBD2 (6 bases). Germline lookup yields CDR1 MNHEY and CDR2 SVGAGI. V gave up 7 bases and J gave up 6 bases, with 10 bases separating them. The CDR3 loop spans 11 amino acids. In DNA, the CDR3 is TGTGCCAGCACCAAGGGAGGCGAGCAGTACTTC. This translates into CASTKGGEQYF.

The chain employs TRBV7-6 and TRBJ2-7; possibly TRBD1 or TRBD2 for D (7 bases each). The CDR3 sequence is 13 residues long. V gave up 5 bases and J gave up 7 bases, with 15 bases separating them. CDR1 and CDR2 from the germline V gene are SGHVS and FNYEAQ. The CDR3 protein is CASSPGGAKEQYF. CDR3 sequence (DNA): TGTGCCAGCAGCCCAGGGGGGGCGAAAGAGCAGTACTTC.

The V and J genes are TRBV6-5 and TRBJ2-7; TRBD2 agrees at 7 bases. CDR3 length equals 13 residues. With V trimmed by 10 bases and J by 0 bases, 6 bases remained unmatched. The V gene's germline CDR1 is MNHEY and CDR2 SVGAGI. The CDR3 region has the DNA TGTGCCACCAACCGGGGGGTCTCCTACGAGCAGTACTTC. This codes for CATNRGVSYEQYF.

The rearrangement uses TRBV5-6 and TRBJ2-1; no reliable D call. The CDR3 runs to 16 residues. Deletions cut 3 bases from V and 4 bases from J, with 17 bases between. CDR1 SGHDT and CDR2 YYEEEE come from the germline V gene. This CDR3 reads CASSWGPYEVYNEQFF. The CDR3 DNA follows: TGTGCCAGCAGCTGGGGTCCATACGAGGTATACAATGAGCAGTTCTTC.

The chain joins TRBV4-1 to TRBJ2-5; D call uncertain. There are 13 residues in the CDR3. CDR1 and CDR2 (germline): MGHRA, YSYEKL. The V end was cut by 1 base, the J end by 4 bases, with 7 bases between. The CDR3 coding sequence is TGCGCCAGCAGCCAAGGGGTGGGAGAGACCCAGTACTTC. It specifies CASSQGVGETQYF.

V is TRBV13 and J is TRBJ1-2; D not resolved. Germline V gives CDR1 PRHDT, CDR2 FYEKMQ (reference sequence). The CDR3 runs to 14 residues. V lost 0 bases and J 5 bases, leaving 10 bases between the germline ends. CDR3 bases: TGTGCCAGCAGCTTAGGGGGCGCGCGGTATGGCTACACCTTC. Translating gives CASSLGGARYGYTF.

This clone was seen only once. This chain connects TRBV5-1 to TRBJ1-5, with no clear D. Germline CDR1 reads SGHRS; CDR2 reads YFSETQ. This CDR3 spans 15 amino acids. Trimming stripped 4 bases from V and 2 bases from J, with 13 bases between. CDR3 DNA: TGCGCCAGCAGCGTTGGGGTTATGGGCAATCAGCCCCAGCATTTT. This gives the protein CASSVGVMGNQPQHF.

The chain couples TRBV10-1 to TRBJ1-1; TRBD1 matches 7 bases. Unmatched junction bases numbered 5, after V lost 0 bases and J lost 4 bases. This CDR3 contains 15 residues. CDR1 and CDR2 from the germline V gene are WNHNN and SYGVQD (reference sequence). The CDR3 DNA is TGCGCCAGCAGTGAGTCAAGGGGGCCAGGCACTGAAGCTTTCTTT. Its protein product is CASSESRGPGTEAFF.

This clone was counted once. This rearrangement joins TRBV7-6 to TRBJ2-2; 7 bases match TRBD1. The CDR3 runs 16 residues. Germline lookup yields CDR1 SGHVS and CDR2 FNYEAQ. Trimming removed 6 bases from V and 0 bases from J; junction bases left unmatched: 7. The DNA for the CDR3 is TGTGCCAGCAGATCAACCGGGACAGCGAACACCGGGGAGCTGTTTTTT. Protein sequence: CASRSTGTANTGELFF.

The sample holds a few counts of this clone. The rearrangement joins TRBV6-5 to TRBJ2-1; perhaps D is TRBD1 or TRBD2 (5 bases each). In germline, CDR1 is MNHEY, CDR2 SVGAGI. Trimming cost V 7 bases and J 7 bases, with 14 bases left between them. The CDR3 is 13 residues long. CDR3 in DNA: TGTGCCAGCACTAGAGGGGTGGGGAATGAGCAGTTCTTC. This sequence encodes CASTRGVGNEQFF.

V gene TRBV6-5 combines with J gene TRBJ1-1; no clear D. The germline CDR1 and CDR2 sequences are MNHEY and SVGAGI. V gave up 7 bases and J gave up 1 base, with 10 bases separating them. This CDR3 region has 13 residues. The CDR3 nucleotides are TGTGCCAGCACCTACAGAGAGAACACTGAAGCTTTCTTT. It is translated as CASTYRENTEAFF.

V gene TRBV15 combines with J gene TRBJ1-2; 7 nucleotides agree with TRBD1. Germline lookup yields CDR1 LNHNV and CDR2 YYDKDF (reference sequence). V lost 1 base, J lost 8 bases, and 10 bases stayed unmatched. The CDR3 runs to 15 residues. The CDR3 loop is CATSRVRQGTGGYTF. The CDR3 coding sequence is TGTGCCACCAGCAGAGTCAGACAGGGAACAGGGGGCTACACCTTC.

This rearrangement joins TRBV5-1 to TRBJ2-7; D is unclear. Deletions cut 4 bases from V and 4 bases from J, with 12 bases between. The CDR3 totals 13 residues. Germline V gives CDR1 SGHRS, CDR2 YFSETQ. CDR3 loop: CASSPASNYEQYF. CDR3 coding DNA: TGCGCCAGCAGCCCAGCAAGTAATTACGAGCAGTACTTC.